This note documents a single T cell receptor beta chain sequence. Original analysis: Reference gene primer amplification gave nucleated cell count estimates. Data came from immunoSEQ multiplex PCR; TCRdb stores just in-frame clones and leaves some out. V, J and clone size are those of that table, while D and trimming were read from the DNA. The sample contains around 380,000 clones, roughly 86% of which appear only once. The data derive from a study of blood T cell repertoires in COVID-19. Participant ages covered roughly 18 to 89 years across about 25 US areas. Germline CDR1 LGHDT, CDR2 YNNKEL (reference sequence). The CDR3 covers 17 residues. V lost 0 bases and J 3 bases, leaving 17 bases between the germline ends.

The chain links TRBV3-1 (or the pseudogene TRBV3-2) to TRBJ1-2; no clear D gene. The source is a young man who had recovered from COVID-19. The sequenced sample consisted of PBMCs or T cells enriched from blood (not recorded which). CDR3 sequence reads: CASSQDLGTASDYGYTF. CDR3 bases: TGTGCCAGCAGCCAAGATTTGGGTACAGCTTCTGACTATGGCTACACCTTC.